These T cell receptor beta chains were read from a single sample in a study of early stage breast cancer tumors. Using immunoSEQ multiplex PCR, the repertoire was profiled, and TCRdb retains in-frame clones only, with some absent. The sample records nearly 70,000 clones, around 80% being singletons. Input material: blood. These receptors all stem from a person aged 35-55 years with breast cancer. The CDR3 runs from the conserved cysteine through the conserved F or W. The D gene is left open where the match is weak. For some rows the clone size is stated as once, few or many, or as a class when expanded; others skip it.

TRBJ2-7 | TRBV27 | 14 | - | - | TGTGCCAGCAGTTTACAGGGCCGGCTCTACGAGCAGTACTTC | CASSLQGRLYEQYF
TRBJ2-7 | TRBV28 | 11 | - | once | TGTGCCAGCAGTTCAACCAACGAGCAGTACTTC | CASSSTNEQYF
TRBJ2-2 | TRBV27 | 15 | TRBD2 | - | TGTGCCAGCAGCCTACTAGCGGGAGGATTCGGGGAGCTGTTTTTT | CASSLLAGGFGELFF
TRBJ1-1 | TRBV6-6 | 13 | - | - | TGTGCCAGCAACAGTCGATCGAACACTGAAGCTTTCTTT | CASNSRSNTEAFF
TRBJ1-1 | TRBV6-1 | 15 | TRBD1 | - | TGTGCCAGCAGGGACAGGGGGCACGGTAGGACTGAAGCTTTCTTT | CASRDRGHGRTEAFF
TRBJ2-3 | TRBV6-5 | 14 | - | - | TGTGCCACCAAGCTCCGGACCCCTGCAAATACGCAGTATTTT | CATKLRTPANTQYF
TRBJ1-5 | TRBV30 | 14 | - | - | TGTGCCTGGAGTGGAGGGTCAGGGGATCAGCCCCAGCATTTT | CAWSGGSGDQPQHF
TRBJ2-7 | TRBV7-9 | 16 | - | once | TGTGCCAGCAGCTTAGTAGCGCATGTAAGCTCCTACGAGCAGTACTTC | CASSLVAHVSSYEQYF
TRBJ1-1 | TRBV7-9 | 13 | - | - | TGTGCCAGCGGGGGGCGGGGGAACACTGAAGCTTTCTTT | CASGGRGNTEAFF
TRBJ1-1 | TRBV4-1 | 15 | - | - | TGCGCCAGCAGCCAAGATTGGAGTGGAGGGGCTGAAGCTTTCTTT | CASSQDWSGGAEAFF
TRBJ1-5 | TRBV30 | 13 | - | - | TGTGCCTGGAGTACCGGGATCGATCAGCCCCAGCATTTT | CAWSTGIDQPQHF
TRBJ2-7 | TRBV28 | 16 | TRBD2 | - | TGTGCCAGCACCATTGGTGGGGCGGGAGCGTATACAGTGCAGTACTTC | CASTIGGAGAYTVQYF
TRBJ2-7 | TRBV27 | 15 | - | - | TGTGCCAGCAGTTCCTCCCGAAATACAATGTACGAGCAGTACTTC | CASSSSRNTMYEQYF
TRBJ1-1 | TRBV5-1 | 13 | - | - | TGCGCCAGCAGCAAACAGAAAAACACTGAAGCTTTCTTT | CASSKQKNTEAFF
TRBJ2-1 | TRBV4-1 | 16 | TRBD2 | - | TGCGCCAGCAGCCCGGGACTAGCGGGAGGGTGGGTTGAGCAGTTCTTC | CASSPGLAGGWVEQFF
TRBJ2-3 | TRBV9 | 13 | - | - | TGTGCCAGCAGCCGGAGAAATATAGATACGCAGTATTTT | CASSRRNIDTQYF
TRBJ1-2 | TRBV10-2 | 13 | - | - | TGCGCCAGCAAGGAAGGGCGAATAGGTGGCTACACCTTC | CASKEGRIGGYTF
TRBJ1-2 | TRBV19 | 17 | TRBD1 | - | TGTGCCAGTAGTACAATTTCAGACAGGGGGCCCGCCTATGGCTACACCTTC | CASSTISDRGPAYGYTF
TRBJ1-6 | TRBV6-5 | 15 | - | - | TGTGCCAGCAGTTTACAGGGTTCCTATAATTCACCCCTCCACTTT | CASSLQGSYNSPLHF
TRBJ1-5 | TRBV6-1 | 15 | - | - | TGTGCCAGTGCACGGGACACCCTGGATTCGGGGCCCCAGCATTTT | CASARDTLDSGPQHF
TRBJ2-3 | TRBV30 | 14 | - | - | TGTGCCTGGAGTGTGGGGGGGCGAACAGATACGCAGTATTTT | CAWSVGGRTDTQYF
TRBJ1-1 | TRBV4-1 | 13 | - | - | TGCGCCAGCAGCCACGGCGTTCAGTATGAAGCTTTCTTT | CASSHGVQYEAFF
TRBJ1-2 | TRBV30 | 16 | - | - | TGTGCCTGGAGTCGGGGTTCGGGGCCGGGCTTTTATGGCTACACCTTC | CAWSRGSGPGFYGYTF
TRBJ2-2 | TRBV11-2 | 13 | - | - | TGTGCCAGCAGCCCGGGCGTCACCGGGGAGCTGTTTTTT | CASSPGVTGELFF
TRBJ1-5 | TRBV10-3 | 15 | TRBD1 | - | TGTGCCATCAGGCCCGGGACAGGGGACAATCAGCCCCAGCATTTT | CAIRPGTGDNQPQHF
TRBJ2-7 | TRBV19 | 14 | TRBD2 | - | TGTGCCAGTAGTACTGGTAGCGGGAGTTACGAGCAGTACTTC | CASSTGSGSYEQYF
TRBJ2-2 | TRBV7-3 | 13 | - | - | TGTGCCAGCAGCTTAAGCCTCACCGGGGAGCTGTTTTTT | CASSLSLTGELFF
TRBJ2-7 | TRBV28 | 11 | - | - | TGTGCCAGCAGTTCCGCAACAATATGGGACTTC | CASSSATIWDF
TRBJ2-5 | TRBV2 | 12 | - | - | TGTGCCAGCAGCAGGGGGGGAGAGACCCAGTACTTC | CASSRGGETQYF
TRBJ1-2 | TRBV10-3 | 15 | TRBD1 | - | TGTGCCATCAGTGAGTCATTCCAGGGGGGCGTCGGCTACACCTTC | CAISESFQGGVGYTF